These 20 T cell receptor beta chains originate from one sample sequenced in a study of shared T cell receptors in the human thymus. Produced via immunoSEQ multiplex PCR; TCRdb's table is partial and in-frame only. The table lists about 660,000 clones, around 89% of them singletons. These data are also associated with another study on human thymus T cells.

Sequencing was carried out using thymocytes. All receptors derive from a boy less than two years old with a congenital heart defect.

The chain combines TRBV5-4 with TRBJ2-5, with D maybe TRBD2 (5 bases). The germline V gene encodes CDR1 SGHNT and CDR2 YYREEE (reference sequence). The length of the CDR3 is 14 residues. The V end was cut by 1 base, the J end by 3 bases, with 10 bases between. The CDR3 region has the DNA TGTGCCAGCAGCTTGCAAGGTAGCGAAGAGACCCAGTACTTC. The encoded protein is CASSLQGSEETQYF.

The chain employs TRBV7-8 and TRBJ1-5; 7 bases map to TRBD1. V was clipped by 4 bases and J by 0 bases; unmatched bases: 3. The CDR3 consists of 15 residues. Germline CDR1 reads SGHVS; CDR2 reads FQNEAQ. The CDR3 loop reads CASSSDRSSNQPQHF. The CDR3 coding sequence is TGTGCCAGCAGCTCGGACAGGAGTAGCAATCAGCCCCAGCATTTT.

The chain uses TRBV5-1 and TRBJ2-2; a weak D match, TRBD2 (5 bases). V was clipped by 2 bases and J by 2 bases, with 10 bases between them. The CDR3 sequence is 15 residues long. Germline CDR1 and CDR2: SGHRS and YFSETQ. The chain's CDR3 is CASSLWGANTGELFF. The CDR3 nucleotides are TGCGCCAGCAGCTTATGGGGAGCCAACACCGGGGAGCTGTTTTTT.

The chain employs TRBV4-3 and TRBJ2-1; 7 nucleotides match TRBD2. The CDR3 length is 15 residues. Germline values: CDR1 LGHNA, CDR2 YSLEER. V shed 0 bases, J shed 3 bases, and the junction held 2 bases outside the gene matches. The CDR3 loop is CASSQDPSGYNEQFF. CDR3 nucleotides: TGCGCCAGCAGCCAAGATCCTAGCGGCTACAATGAGCAGTTCTTC.

CDR3 coding DNA: TGTGCCAGCAGCCCAAATGACAGGGGGCGGGCTAGCCCGATATTCCAGCCCCAGCATTTT. Amino acid sequence: CASSPNDRGRASPIFQPQHF. This chain uses TRBV28 with TRBJ1-5, with TRBD1 matching over 10 bases. The germline V gene encodes CDR1 MDHEN and CDR2 SYDVKM. Trimming took 6 bases from V and 7 from J; bases not matched to a gene: 24. This CDR3 has 20 residues.

The chain joins TRBV6-1 to TRBJ1-5, with 10 bases lining up with TRBD1. CDR3 length: 17 residues. Germline assignment: CDR1 MNHNS and CDR2 SASEGT. The V segment lost 4 bases and the J segment 0 bases; nucleotides outside the gene matches: 6. The CDR3 DNA reads TGTGCCAGCAGTGCCGGGACAGGGGTCTATAGCAATCAGCCCCAGCATTTT. It yields the protein CASSAGTGVYSNQPQHF.

This clone was recorded only once. The genes are TRBV29-1 and TRBJ2-5, with 12 bases identical to TRBD2. The CDR3 loop spans 18 amino acids. The germline V gene has CDR1 SQVTM and CDR2 ANQGSEA. J was trimmed by 2 bases and V by 2 bases; bases with no gene match: 12. The CDR3 DNA reads TGCAGCGTTGAATGTGTTCTAGCGGGAGGGCCGACACAAGAGACCCAGTACTTC. Encoded protein: CSVECVLAGGPTQETQYF.

This clone was detected once. The chain carries TRBV6-1 and TRBJ1-2; TRBD1 agrees at 12 bases. Trimming at V came to 5 bases and at J to 6 bases, leaving 7 bases not matched to a gene. This CDR3 has 15 amino acids. CDR1 and CDR2 (germline): MNHNS, SASEGT. In nucleotides, the CDR3 is TGTGCCAGCAGTCGCCGGGGACAGGGGGCGGATGGCTACACCTTC. This codes for CASSRRGQGADGYTF.

The J gene is TRBJ2-1, the V gene TRBV27, with 8 bases aligning to TRBD2. In germline, CDR1 is MNHEY, CDR2 SMNVEV (reference sequence). V lost 8 bases and J lost 1; bases outside the gene matches: 16. This CDR3 has 18 amino acids. Written as DNA, the CDR3 is TGTGCCAGCGGGCCACCGGGAGGGCCCCTTCAGTCCTACAATGAGCAGTTCTTC. It translates to CASGPPGGPLQSYNEQFF.

This clone was found once. V gene TRBV7-8 combines with J gene TRBJ1-2; D gene unclear. V was trimmed by 5 bases and J by 3 bases, leaving 10 bases between them. The CDR3 covers 13 residues. The germline CDR1 and CDR2 sequences are SGHVS and FQNEAQ. The CDR3 sequence is CASSTAGHYGYTF. The CDR3 nucleotides read TGTGCCAGCAGCACAGCCGGTCACTATGGCTACACCTTC.

CDR3 nucleotides: TGTGCCAGCAGTGAAGGTGTGGCAGGGTGGAGGGTTCGCAATCAGCCCCAGCATTTT. Its translation is CASSEGVAGWRVRNQPQHF. The chain has TRBV2 and TRBJ1-5, with TRBD1 as a possible D gene (5 bases). The CDR3 loop spans 19 amino acids. CDR1 SNHLY and CDR2 FYNNEI come from the germline V gene. Trimming shortened V by 1 base and J by 2 bases, and 21 bases separated the two germline ends.

The rearrangement uses TRBV11-2 and TRBJ2-7; 8 bases are a match to TRBD2. This CDR3 has 15 amino acids. The germline V gene has CDR1 SGHAT and CDR2 FQNNGV. The J segment lost 5 bases and the V segment lost 1 base, leaving 7 bases of the junction unmatched. CDR3 in DNA: TGTGCCAGCAGCTTAGGGGGCGGGAGGTCGGACGAGCAGTACTTC. Protein product: CASSLGGGRSDEQYF.

This chain links TRBV4-3 with TRBJ1-4; a weak D match, TRBD1 (5 bases). Germline V lookup: CDR1 LGHNA, CDR2 YSLEER. Deletions cut 0 bases from V and 5 bases from J, with 16 bases between. The CDR3 has 17 residues. The CDR3: CASSQDFTGGRNEKLFF. The CDR3 nucleotides are TGCGCCAGCAGCCAAGATTTTACGGGGGGACGAAATGAAAAACTGTTTTTT.

The chain recombines TRBV2 with TRBJ2-2; D possibly corresponds to TRBD1 (6 bases). The CDR3 extends over 18 amino acids. CDR1 is SNHLY and CDR2 is FYNNEI in the germline V gene. Trimming cost V 0 bases and J 3 bases, with 17 bases left between them. In nucleotides, the CDR3 is TGTGCCAGCAGTGAAGCGCAGGGGCCGACCAAAGACACCGGGGAGCTGTTTTTT. Its protein is CASSEAQGPTKDTGELFF.

The chain joins TRBV27 to TRBJ1-2; 8 bases align to TRBD1. Trimming at V came to 5 bases and at J to 4 bases, leaving 6 bases not matched to a gene. In germline, CDR1 is MNHEY, CDR2 SMNVEV (reference sequence). The CDR3 has 14 amino acids. In nucleotides, the CDR3 is TGTGCCAGCAGTCCCAGGGGGCACGGCTATGGCTACACCTTC. Translated: CASSPRGHGYGYTF.

V usage is TRBV4-3 and J usage is TRBJ2-5; 11 positions agree with TRBD1. Germline V gene sequence: CDR1 LGHNA, CDR2 YSLEER. The trim removed 0 bases at V and 1 base at J, leaving 7 bases unmatched. The CDR3 has 18 amino acids. The CDR3 loop is CASSQDRRTGGGQETQYF. CDR3 nucleotide sequence: TGCGCCAGCAGCCAAGACCGAAGGACAGGGGGCGGCCAAGAGACCCAGTACTTC.

The rearrangement joins TRBV7-9 to TRBJ2-1; 10 nucleotides align to TRBD2. The CDR3 is 15 amino acids. Germline CDR1 is SEHNR and CDR2 is FQNEAQ (reference sequence). The V segment lost 5 bases and the J segment 5 bases; nucleotides outside the gene matches: 6. The CDR3 loop reads CASSQKRGGDNEQFF. In nucleotides, the CDR3 is TGTGCCAGCAGCCAAAAGCGGGGGGGTGACAATGAGCAGTTCTTC. Using reference TRBV7-9 and TRBJ2-1 for the parts outside the CDR3, the full variable domain is DTGVSQNPRHKITKRGQNVTFRCDPISEHNRLYWYRQTLGQGPEFLTYFQNEAQLEKSRLLSDRFSAERPKGSFSTLEIQRTEQGDSAMYLCASSQKRGGDNEQFFGPGTRLTVL.

This rearrangement joins TRBV4-3 to TRBJ2-7, with 7 bases identical to TRBD1. CDR1 is LGHNA, CDR2 YSLEER, per germline. The CDR3 is made up of 14 amino acids. V lost 4 bases and J lost 0; bases outside the gene matches: 3. DNA of the CDR3: TGCGCCAGCAGCCTGGGACAGAGCTCCTACGAGCAGTACTTC. Translation: CASSLGQSSYEQYF.

This sequence joins TRBV12-5 and TRBJ2-7, with 8 positions matching TRBD2. From germline, CDR1 is LGHNT and CDR2 FRNRAP. The CDR3 is 15 amino acids. Losses at the gene ends were 0 bases for V and 3 bases for J; bases not matched to a gene: 4. The CDR3 spells CASGLVLAESYEQYF. The CDR3 DNA sequence: TGTGCTAGTGGTTTGGTACTAGCGGAGAGCTACGAGCAGTACTTC.

A few counts support this clone. V and J are TRBV19 and TRBJ1-5, with D unclear. This CDR3 has 15 residues. CDR1 is LNHDA, CDR2 SQIVND, per germline (reference sequence). V lost 0 bases and J lost 0, with 6 bases in between. CDR3 sequence reads: CASSIEGSSNQPQHF. CDR3 bases: TGTGCCAGTAGTATAGAGGGCAGTAGCAATCAGCCCCAGCATTTT.